The clone carrying this T cell receptor (beta chain) was detected a few times. This record belongs to a study of regulatory T cells in long-lasting Graves disease. Library construction for TCR beta used iRepertoire HTBI primers and Arm-PCR of CDR3 regions. TCRdb reprocessed the multiplex PCR reads with MiXCR, giving one entry per CDR3 protein. The sample shows a few hundred thousand distinct CDR3 sequences, about 23% of them seen only once. The time point: persistent/refractory GD, antithyroid drugs over 5 years with positive TRAb. Making the TCR library involved RNA that had been extracted from PBMCs. V lost 2 bases and J 3 bases, leaving 8 bases between the germline ends. Germline V lookup: CDR1 KGHSY, CDR2 FQNENV. CDR3 length: 13 amino acids.

The receptor's source is a woman aged 40 to 49 with Graves disease. The chain has TRBV16 and TRBJ2-7; D call uncertain. The sequencing used peripheral blood mononuclear cells (PBMCs), collected when the disease was refractory, from a patient treated with antithyroid drugs. CDR3 loop: CASSQLFFYEQYF. As DNA, the CDR3 is TGTGCCAGCAGCCAACTGTTTTTCTACGAGCAGTACTTC.